Listed below are T cell receptor beta chains from one sample, sequenced in a study of CD8 T cells in Susac syndrome. TCRdb re-analysed the immunoSEQ multiplex PCR reads in MiXCR, keeping a single row per CDR3 protein. This sample has 130,000 to 150,000 distinct CDR3 sequences; roughly 94% occur once, and the top ten carry 0.075% to 0.09%. Sequencing was done on a sample of CD4+ T cells from PBMCs. Source of these receptors: a human donor in good health. Each CDR3 is given with its conserved first and last residue. Each record gives: clone size, D gene, V gene, CDR3 length, J gene, CDR3 DNA, CDR3 protein. The D gene is left open where the match is weak. The size of a clone is reported for some rows only, either as once, few or many, or as a class for expanded clones.

clone_size: NA; d_call: TRBD1; v_call: TRBV7-9; cdr3_length: 14; j_call: TRBJ1-2; cdr3_nt: TGTGCCAGCAGTTCTGTGGGGGACAGCTATGGCTACACCTTC; cdr3_aa: CASSSVGDSYGYTF
clone_size: NA; d_call: TRBD2; v_call: TRBV5-1; cdr3_length: 18; j_call: TRBJ2-6; cdr3_nt: TGCGCCAGCAGCTTGTCCGGACTAGAAGTATCTGGGGCCAACGTCCTGACTTTC; cdr3_aa: CASSLSGLEVSGANVLTF
clone_size: NA; d_call: NA; v_call: TRBV9; cdr3_length: 14; j_call: TRBJ1-1; cdr3_nt: TGTGCCAGCAGCCCCGCAGGGGTAGGCACTGAAGCTTTCTTT; cdr3_aa: CASSPAGVGTEAFF
clone_size: NA; d_call: NA; v_call: TRBV5-5; cdr3_length: 15; j_call: TRBJ1-1; cdr3_nt: TGTGCCAGCAGCTTGGGGGGTACCATGAACACTGAAGCTTTCTTT; cdr3_aa: CASSLGGTMNTEAFF
clone_size: NA; d_call: NA; v_call: TRBV27; cdr3_length: 14; j_call: TRBJ2-1; cdr3_nt: TGTGCCAGCAGTTTAGTTTTGGGGGGAGGTGAGCAGTTCTTC; cdr3_aa: CASSLVLGGGEQFF
clone_size: few; d_call: NA; v_call: TRBV10-3; cdr3_length: 14; j_call: TRBJ2-3; cdr3_nt: TGTGCCAGCTCCGCGGACTACAGCACAGATACGCAGTATTTT; cdr3_aa: CASSADYSTDTQYF
clone_size: NA; d_call: NA; v_call: TRBV10-3; cdr3_length: 16; j_call: TRBJ1-1; cdr3_nt: TGTGCCATCAGTGAGTCAAGGGCATTCGTGGACACTGAAGCTTTCTTT; cdr3_aa: CAISESRAFVDTEAFF
clone_size: NA; d_call: TRBD1; v_call: TRBV12-3/TRBV12-4; cdr3_length: 13; j_call: TRBJ1-2; cdr3_nt: TGTGCCAGCAGTGGGACAGTCTGGCATGGCTACACCTTC; cdr3_aa: CASSGTVWHGYTF
clone_size: NA; d_call: NA; v_call: TRBV3-1; cdr3_length: 12; j_call: TRBJ2-7; cdr3_nt: TGTGCCAGCAGCCAAGACTACTACGAGCAGTACTTC; cdr3_aa: CASSQDYYEQYF
clone_size: NA; d_call: TRBD2; v_call: TRBV20-1; cdr3_length: 14; j_call: TRBJ2-3; cdr3_nt: TGCAGTGCGTTTCAGCGGGAGGGCGGGGATACGCAGTATTTT; cdr3_aa: CSAFQREGGDTQYF
clone_size: NA; d_call: TRBD2; v_call: TRBV12-3/TRBV12-4; cdr3_length: 14; j_call: TRBJ2-5; cdr3_nt: TGTGCCAGCAGGATTAGGACTAGCCCAGAGACCCAGTACTTC; cdr3_aa: CASRIRTSPETQYF
clone_size: NA; d_call: TRBD2; v_call: TRBV9; cdr3_length: 16; j_call: TRBJ2-1; cdr3_nt: TGTGCCAGCAGCGTAGGGGATAGCGGGATCTACAATGAGCAGTTCTTC; cdr3_aa: CASSVGDSGIYNEQFF
clone_size: NA; d_call: TRBD2; v_call: TRBV12-3/TRBV12-4; cdr3_length: 15; j_call: TRBJ2-7; cdr3_nt: TGTGCCAGCAGTTTGGGAGCGGGACTCCAAAGGGGGCAGTACTTC; cdr3_aa: CASSLGAGLQRGQYF
clone_size: once; d_call: TRBD2; v_call: TRBV6-5; cdr3_length: 13; j_call: TRBJ2-7; cdr3_nt: TGTGCCAGCAGTGGGGGGGTTCGCTACGAGCAGTACTTC; cdr3_aa: CASSGGVRYEQYF
clone_size: NA; d_call: NA; v_call: TRBV24-1; cdr3_length: 12; j_call: TRBJ2-1; cdr3_nt: TGTGCCACCAGTGACGGGGCATATGAGCAGTTCTTC; cdr3_aa: CATSDGAYEQFF
clone_size: NA; d_call: TRBD1; v_call: TRBV6-5; cdr3_length: 16; j_call: TRBJ1-2; cdr3_nt: TGTGCCAGCAGTTACAGCAGGGGGTGGACGAACTATGGCTACACCTTC; cdr3_aa: CASSYSRGWTNYGYTF
clone_size: NA; d_call: NA; v_call: TRBV2; cdr3_length: 13; j_call: TRBJ1-2; cdr3_nt: TGTGCCAGCAGTCAGACGGCGGTCTATGGCTACACCTTC; cdr3_aa: CASSQTAVYGYTF
clone_size: NA; d_call: NA; v_call: TRBV10-3; cdr3_length: 13; j_call: TRBJ2-7; cdr3_nt: TGTGCCTTGGCGGCACAAATTTCCTACGAGCAGTACTTC; cdr3_aa: CALAAQISYEQYF
clone_size: once; d_call: TRBD2; v_call: TRBV3-1; cdr3_length: 17; j_call: TRBJ2-7; cdr3_nt: TGTGCCAGCAGCCAAGGGTGGGGCGGACTAGCGGGCCCCGAGCAGTACTTC; cdr3_aa: CASSQGWGGLAGPEQYF
clone_size: NA; d_call: NA; v_call: TRBV15; cdr3_length: 16; j_call: TRBJ2-7; cdr3_nt: TGTGCCACCAGCCCGGGGGGAATCCTTGCAGGGGCCGAGCAGTACTTC; cdr3_aa: CATSPGGILAGAEQYF
clone_size: once; d_call: NA; v_call: TRBV7-8; cdr3_length: 16; j_call: TRBJ2-4; cdr3_nt: TGTGCCAGCAGCGTAGGCACCCATTCGGCCAAAAACATTCAGTACTTC; cdr3_aa: CASSVGTHSAKNIQYF
clone_size: NA; d_call: NA; v_call: TRBV5-1; cdr3_length: 13; j_call: TRBJ1-1; cdr3_nt: TGCGCCACCCGACAGGCCCCGGGGGCTGAAGCTTTCTTT; cdr3_aa: CATRQAPGAEAFF
clone_size: NA; d_call: NA; v_call: TRBV20-1; cdr3_length: 13; j_call: TRBJ2-5; cdr3_nt: TGCAGTGCCCTAGGGGTGGTTCAAGAGACCCAGTACTTC; cdr3_aa: CSALGVVQETQYF
clone_size: NA; d_call: TRBD1; v_call: TRBV6-1; cdr3_length: 13; j_call: TRBJ1-4; cdr3_nt: TGTGCCAGCACGGGACAGCTTAATGAAAAACTGTTTTTT; cdr3_aa: CASTGQLNEKLFF
clone_size: NA; d_call: NA; v_call: TRBV30; cdr3_length: 14; j_call: TRBJ1-3; cdr3_nt: TGTGCCTGGAGTCTGGGGATTGCTGGAAACACCATATATTTT; cdr3_aa: CAWSLGIAGNTIYF
clone_size: NA; d_call: NA; v_call: TRBV2; cdr3_length: 15; j_call: TRBJ1-5; cdr3_nt: TGTGCCAGCAGTGAAGGTGTAGGGGGTAATCAGCCCCAGCATTTT; cdr3_aa: CASSEGVGGNQPQHF
clone_size: NA; d_call: TRBD2; v_call: TRBV7-3; cdr3_length: 19; j_call: TRBJ2-1; cdr3_nt: TGTGCCAGCAGCTTACTCTCGAAAAAACTAGCGGGTGGCTACAATGAGCAGTTCTTC; cdr3_aa: CASSLLSKKLAGGYNEQFF
clone_size: NA; d_call: NA; v_call: TRBV12-3/TRBV12-4; cdr3_length: 17; j_call: TRBJ2-6; cdr3_nt: TGTGCCAGCAGTCCCGACAGGCCACTGTCTGGGGCCAACGTCCTGACTTTC; cdr3_aa: CASSPDRPLSGANVLTF
clone_size: NA; d_call: NA; v_call: TRBV28; cdr3_length: 12; j_call: TRBJ1-5; cdr3_nt: TGTGCCAGTGGTAGAATTCCTCAGCCCCAGCATTTT; cdr3_aa: CASGRIPQPQHF
clone_size: once; d_call: NA; v_call: TRBV10-3; cdr3_length: 14; j_call: TRBJ2-7; cdr3_nt: TGTGCCATCACCAGCGACAGGCGTAGTTACGAGCAGTACTTC; cdr3_aa: CAITSDRRSYEQYF
clone_size: NA; d_call: TRBD1; v_call: TRBV10-3; cdr3_length: 14; j_call: TRBJ2-7; cdr3_nt: TGTGCCATCAGTGAGAGGACAGGGTCCTACGAGCAGTACTTC; cdr3_aa: CAISERTGSYEQYF
clone_size: NA; d_call: TRBD1; v_call: TRBV18; cdr3_length: 13; j_call: TRBJ1-2; cdr3_nt: TGTGCCAGCTCAGGGGACAGGAACTATGGCTACACCTTC; cdr3_aa: CASSGDRNYGYTF
clone_size: NA; d_call: TRBD1; v_call: TRBV5-4; cdr3_length: 14; j_call: TRBJ2-7; cdr3_nt: TGTGCCAGCAGCTTGGGGACAGGTACCGATAAGCAGTACTTC; cdr3_aa: CASSLGTGTDKQYF
clone_size: NA; d_call: NA; v_call: TRBV19; cdr3_length: 14; j_call: TRBJ2-3; cdr3_nt: TGTGCCAGTAGTACCTCGACCGCTACAGATACGCAGTATTTT; cdr3_aa: CASSTSTATDTQYF
clone_size: NA; d_call: NA; v_call: TRBV7-7; cdr3_length: 12; j_call: TRBJ2-2; cdr3_nt: TGTGCCAGCGGGCAGGGGAACGGGGAGCTGTTTTTT; cdr3_aa: CASGQGNGELFF
clone_size: NA; d_call: NA; v_call: TRBV5-4; cdr3_length: 14; j_call: TRBJ1-4; cdr3_nt: TGTGCCAGCAGCCTCAAAGGTCCGCCTGGAAAACTGTTTTTT; cdr3_aa: CASSLKGPPGKLFF
clone_size: NA; d_call: NA; v_call: TRBV19; cdr3_length: 13; j_call: TRBJ1-2; cdr3_nt: TGTGCCAGTACCATGAGGTTGGCCTATGGCTACACCTTC; cdr3_aa: CASTMRLAYGYTF
clone_size: NA; d_call: NA; v_call: TRBV3-1; cdr3_length: 16; j_call: TRBJ2-7; cdr3_nt: TGTGCCAGCAGCCAAGGGGCAGGGGGAGGGCCCTACGAGCAGTACTTC; cdr3_aa: CASSQGAGGGPYEQYF
clone_size: NA; d_call: TRBD2; v_call: TRBV15; cdr3_length: 19; j_call: TRBJ2-2; cdr3_nt: TGTGCCACCAGCAGAGACCTCCCCGGCGGCGGGAGGCACACCGGGGAGCTGTTTTTT; cdr3_aa: CATSRDLPGGGRHTGELFF
clone_size: NA; d_call: NA; v_call: TRBV20-1; cdr3_length: 15; j_call: TRBJ1-4; cdr3_nt: TGCAGTGCTAGGCCCCCAGGGGCAACTAATGAAAAACTGTTTTTT; cdr3_aa: CSARPPGATNEKLFF
clone_size: NA; d_call: NA; v_call: TRBV29-1; cdr3_length: 13; j_call: TRBJ1-2; cdr3_nt: TGCAGCGTCGGACAGCTACTTAACTATGGCTACACCTTC; cdr3_aa: CSVGQLLNYGYTF
clone_size: NA; d_call: TRBD1; v_call: TRBV19; cdr3_length: 14; j_call: TRBJ1-1; cdr3_nt: TGTGCCAGTAGGACGGACAGGGGAAGGGCTGAAGCTTTCTTT; cdr3_aa: CASRTDRGRAEAFF
clone_size: NA; d_call: NA; v_call: TRBV3-1; cdr3_length: 15; j_call: TRBJ2-1; cdr3_nt: TGTGCCAGCAGCCAAGGCCCATTGTCCTACAATGAGCAGTTCTTC; cdr3_aa: CASSQGPLSYNEQFF
clone_size: once; d_call: NA; v_call: TRBV2; cdr3_length: 14; j_call: TRBJ2-7; cdr3_nt: TGTGCCAGTTTGGATGGGAAGGGAGACTACGAGCAGTACTTC; cdr3_aa: CASLDGKGDYEQYF
clone_size: NA; d_call: NA; v_call: TRBV5-4; cdr3_length: 12; j_call: TRBJ1-2; cdr3_nt: TGTGCCAGCAGCTTACAGGGAGATGGCTACACCTTC; cdr3_aa: CASSLQGDGYTF
clone_size: NA; d_call: NA; v_call: TRBV30; cdr3_length: 12; j_call: TRBJ1-2; cdr3_nt: TGTGCCTGGAGCCTGGGACGCTATGGCTACACCTTC; cdr3_aa: CAWSLGRYGYTF
clone_size: NA; d_call: NA; v_call: TRBV2; cdr3_length: 14; j_call: TRBJ2-3; cdr3_nt: TGTGCCAGCAGTGAAGATAGCGGCACAGATACGCAGTATTTT; cdr3_aa: CASSEDSGTDTQYF
clone_size: NA; d_call: NA; v_call: TRBV28; cdr3_length: 13; j_call: TRBJ2-4; cdr3_nt: TGTGCCAGCAGTTTATCCATGGGGGACATTCAGTACTTC; cdr3_aa: CASSLSMGDIQYF
clone_size: NA; d_call: TRBD1; v_call: TRBV10-3; cdr3_length: 12; j_call: TRBJ2-7; cdr3_nt: TGTGCCACCGGACAGGTTACCTACGAGCAGTACTTC; cdr3_aa: CATGQVTYEQYF
clone_size: NA; d_call: NA; v_call: TRBV9; cdr3_length: 18; j_call: TRBJ2-3; cdr3_nt: TGTGCCAGCAGCGCCACGAGAAAGGGGAAGGGGCGGACAGATACGCAGTATTTT; cdr3_aa: CASSATRKGKGRTDTQYF
clone_size: NA; d_call: NA; v_call: TRBV7-9; cdr3_length: 15; j_call: TRBJ2-2; cdr3_nt: TGTGCCAGCAGCCCTTTGGAGGCGAACACCGGGGAGCTGTTTTTT; cdr3_aa: CASSPLEANTGELFF
clone_size: NA; d_call: NA; v_call: TRBV24-1; cdr3_length: 14; j_call: TRBJ2-7; cdr3_nt: TGTGCCACCAGTGATTTGCCCCCGGCCTACGAGCAGTACTTC; cdr3_aa: CATSDLPPAYEQYF